This T cell receptor (beta chain) was found in a study of CD8 T cells in Susac syndrome (dated by TCRdb to the late 2010s). Looking at the study overall: The study used repertoire sequencing to test whether antigen drove CD8+ T cell activation and differentiation in Susac syndrome. The clonality of the CD8+ T cell repertoire was compared across approximately twelve healthy donors, around 14 Susac syndrome patients and around 16 multiple sclerosis patients. Overall study outcomes, separate from this receptor: The TCR sequencing and HLA analysis was acknowledged to have included a relatively small number of individuals.

In regard to this clonotype: This clone's antigen is unknown. No much larger clone exists at a distance of one base, and base qualities are not known.

Clipping removes 8 bases from V and 2 bases from J, with 8 as the unmatched junction base count. The CDR3 measures 14 amino acids from cysteine to phenylalanine. Only the CDR3 portion is preserved as DNA: 42 bases, with reading frame beginning at the first base. The CDR1 and CDR2 encoded by the germline V gene are MNHNS and SASEGT. RNA was extracted with the RNeasy kit and roughly 0.5 to 1 ug was reverse transcribed using random hexamers. The immunoSEQ multiplex PCR assay, which covers 54 Vbeta and 13 Jbeta segments, was used to amplify TCR beta CDR3 regions. PCR amplification bias was corrected by using a synthetic template baseline for primer optimization and computational correction. Under the source paper's analysis protocol: Reads were annotated to V, D and J genes according to IMGT and were analyzed with immunoSEQ Analyzer, with only productive sequences retained. To calculate clonality, Shannon entropy was normalized by log2 of the number of productive unique sequences and then subtracted from one. Public and private clones were assessed among the 100 most prevalent clones of each patient and control. Susac-specific clones were defined as absent from healthy and MS cohorts, over a thousand published viral clones and other ImmuneACCESS disease sequences. The public reads were quality trimmed at Q25 with fastp and then assembled into clones with MiXCR by TCRdb, keeping productive beta chains. Rows with a matching CDR3 protein are joined into one entry that keeps the most common DNA and genes. The V and J calls and clone size come from TCRdb's table, not from the authors' own analysis. The sample includes some 300,000 distinct CDR3 sequences, with 89% observed a single time. The ten largest account for less than 0.2% of the sample.

Peripheral blood CD8+ and CD4+ T cells from healthy donors, Susac syndrome patients and multiple sclerosis patients were profiled using high-throughput TCR beta sequencing. The multiple sclerosis controls were treatment-naive patients whose relapsing-remitting disease, either stable or active, fulfilled the revised McDonald criteria. Bulk CD8+ and CD4+ T cells were purified by magnetic negative isolation, whereas CD8+ TEMRA cells were enriched by FACS. Blood was collected in EDTA tubes and processed within 24 hours, with PBMCs isolated through density gradient centrifugation. PBMCs destined for TCR sequencing were cryopreserved in liquid nitrogen and later thawed in a 37 °C water bath. Purity of sorted or isolated CD4+, CD8+ and CD8+ TEMRA cells was at least 90%.

The sequence is built from TRBV6-1 and TRBJ1-1, with 7 junctional bases fitting TRBD1. What was sequenced was CD8+ T cells from PBMCs. The sequence derives from a human donor with multiple sclerosis. At the DNA level, the sequence is TGTGCCAGCTGCGGACAGGTGAGCAACACTGAAGCTTTCTTT. Translated, this is CASCGQVSNTEAFF.